Given below is one T cell receptor beta chain in context. Its antigen is still unknown. This CDR3 is built from 15 residues. Germline V lookup: CDR1 WSHSY, CDR2 SAAADI. Trimming took 8 bases from V and 4 from J; bases not matched to a gene: 13. Sample time point: after neoadjuvant nivolumab, at surgical resection. The assay was immunoSEQ multiplex PCR, and TCRdb's table has in-frame clones only and misses some. Among 10,000 or so clones listed, 55% to 75% were seen once. The sample belongs to a study of neoadjuvant anti-PD-1 for oral cavity cancer. General study results and limits: After neoadjuvant nivolumab, PBMC T cell clonality was significantly higher in non-responders than responders. Treg/Th17 ratio rose with pretreatment blood and fell with post-treatment tumor TCRbeta clonality.

The source is a person aged 35-79 years with oral cavity squamous cell carcinoma. This chain joins TRBV10-2 and TRBJ2-7; 8 bases line up with TRBD2. The material was PBMCs, obtained after nivolumab (anti-PD-1) treatment. The CDR3 DNA reads as TGCGCCAGCCGGCCGGGACTAGACAATGTTTACGAGCAGTACTTC. This encodes CASRPGLDNVYEQYF.